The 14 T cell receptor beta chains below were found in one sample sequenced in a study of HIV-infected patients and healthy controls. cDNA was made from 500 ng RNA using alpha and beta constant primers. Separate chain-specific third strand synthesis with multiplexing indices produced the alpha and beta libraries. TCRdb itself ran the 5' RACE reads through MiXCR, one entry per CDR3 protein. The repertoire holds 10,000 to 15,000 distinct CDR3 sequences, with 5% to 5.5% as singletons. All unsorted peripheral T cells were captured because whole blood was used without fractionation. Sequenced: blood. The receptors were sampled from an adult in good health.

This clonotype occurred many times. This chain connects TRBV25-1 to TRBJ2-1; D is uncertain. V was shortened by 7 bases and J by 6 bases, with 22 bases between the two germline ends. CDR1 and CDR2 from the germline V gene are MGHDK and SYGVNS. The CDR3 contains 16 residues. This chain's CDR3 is CASKDHKGFSLNEQFF. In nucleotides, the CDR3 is TGTGCCAGCAAAGACCACAAAGGGTTTAGCCTCAATGAGCAGTTCTTC.

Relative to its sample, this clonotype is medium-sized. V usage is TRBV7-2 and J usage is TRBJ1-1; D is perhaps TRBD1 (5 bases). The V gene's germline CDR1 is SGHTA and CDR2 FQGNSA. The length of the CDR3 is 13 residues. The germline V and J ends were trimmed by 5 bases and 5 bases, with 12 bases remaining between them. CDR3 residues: CASSPNSGTEAFF. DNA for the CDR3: TGTGCCAGCAGCCCGAATTCAGGGACTGAAGCTTTCTTT.

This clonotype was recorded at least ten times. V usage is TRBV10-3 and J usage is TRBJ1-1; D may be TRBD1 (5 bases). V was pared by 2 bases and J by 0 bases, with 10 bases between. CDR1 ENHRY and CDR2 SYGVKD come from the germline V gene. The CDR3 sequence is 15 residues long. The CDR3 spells CAISEQGGMNTEAFF. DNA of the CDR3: TGTGCCATCAGTGAGCAGGGAGGCATGAACACTGAAGCTTTCTTT.

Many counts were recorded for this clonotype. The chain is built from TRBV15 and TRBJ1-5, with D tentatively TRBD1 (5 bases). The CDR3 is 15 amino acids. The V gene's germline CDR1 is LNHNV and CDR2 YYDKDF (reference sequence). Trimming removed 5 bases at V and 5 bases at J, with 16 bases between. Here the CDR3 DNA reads TGTGCCACCAGCGCTGAAACGACAGCCCATCAGCCCCAGCATTTT. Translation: CATSAETTAHQPQHF.

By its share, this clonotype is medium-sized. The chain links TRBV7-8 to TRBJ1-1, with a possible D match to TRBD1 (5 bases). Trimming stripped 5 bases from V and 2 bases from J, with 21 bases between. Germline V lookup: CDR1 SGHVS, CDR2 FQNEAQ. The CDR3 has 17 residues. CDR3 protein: CASSPTLQVRDNTEAFF. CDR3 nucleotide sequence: TGTGCCAGCAGCCCCACATTGCAGGTCAGGGACAACACTGAAGCTTTCTTT.

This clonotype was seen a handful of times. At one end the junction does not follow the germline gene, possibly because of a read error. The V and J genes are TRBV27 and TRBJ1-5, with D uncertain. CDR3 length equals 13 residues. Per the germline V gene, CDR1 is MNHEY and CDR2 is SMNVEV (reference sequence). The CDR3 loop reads CASSLVSNQLQHF. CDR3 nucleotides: TGTGCCAGCAGTTTAGTTAGCAATCAGCTCCAGCATTTT.

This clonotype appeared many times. This chain's CDR3 is CASSLELAVADTQYF. CDR3 coding DNA: TGTGCCAGCAGCTTAGAACTAGCGGTGGCAGATACGCAGTATTTT. This chain connects TRBV7-6 to TRBJ2-3; 8 bases map to TRBD2. The CDR3 consists of 15 residues. V trimming: 1 base; J trimming: 4 bases; junction bases outside the gene matches: 4. The germline gives CDR1 SGHVS, CDR2 FNYEAQ. The variable domain in full, completed from reference TRBV7-6 and TRBJ2-3, reads GAGVSQSPRYKVTKRGQDVALRCDPISGHVSLYWYRQALGQGPEFLTYFNYEAQQDKSGLPNDRFSAERPEGSISTLTIQRTEQRDSAMYRCASSLELAVADTQYFGPGTRLTVL.

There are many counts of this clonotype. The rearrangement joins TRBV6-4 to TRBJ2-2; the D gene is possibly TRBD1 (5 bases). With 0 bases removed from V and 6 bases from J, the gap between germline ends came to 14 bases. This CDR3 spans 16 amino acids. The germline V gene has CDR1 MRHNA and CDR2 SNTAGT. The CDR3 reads CASSDSPGNGPGELFF. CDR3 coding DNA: TGTGCCAGCAGTGACTCGCCAGGGAACGGTCCCGGGGAGCTGTTTTTT.

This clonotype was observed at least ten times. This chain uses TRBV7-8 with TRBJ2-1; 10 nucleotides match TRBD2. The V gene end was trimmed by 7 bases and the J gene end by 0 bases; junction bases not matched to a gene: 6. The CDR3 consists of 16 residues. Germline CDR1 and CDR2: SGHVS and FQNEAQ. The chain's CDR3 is CASISLAGNSYNEQFF. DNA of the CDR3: TGTGCCAGCATCTCACTAGCGGGGAACTCCTACAATGAGCAGTTCTTC. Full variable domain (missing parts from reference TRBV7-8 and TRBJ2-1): GAGVSQSPRYKVAKRGQDVALRCDPISGHVSLFWYQQALGQGPEFLTYFQNEAQLDKSGLPSDRFFAERPEGSVSTLKIQRTQQEDSAVYLCASISLAGNSYNEQFFGPGTRLTVL.

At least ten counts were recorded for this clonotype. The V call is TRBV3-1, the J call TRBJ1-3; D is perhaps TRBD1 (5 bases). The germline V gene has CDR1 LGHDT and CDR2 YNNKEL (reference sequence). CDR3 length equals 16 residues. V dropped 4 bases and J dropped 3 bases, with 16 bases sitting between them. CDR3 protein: CASSLRVMGRGNTIYF. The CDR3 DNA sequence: TGTGCCAGCAGCCTGCGGGTGATGGGGCGTGGAAACACCATATATTTT.

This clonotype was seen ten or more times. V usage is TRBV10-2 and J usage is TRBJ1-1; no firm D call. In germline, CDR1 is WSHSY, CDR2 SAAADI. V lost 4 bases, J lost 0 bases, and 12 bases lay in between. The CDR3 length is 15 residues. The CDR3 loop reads CASSGPLPMNTEAFF. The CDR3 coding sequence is TGCGCCAGCAGTGGGCCGCTTCCTATGAACACTGAAGCTTTCTTT.

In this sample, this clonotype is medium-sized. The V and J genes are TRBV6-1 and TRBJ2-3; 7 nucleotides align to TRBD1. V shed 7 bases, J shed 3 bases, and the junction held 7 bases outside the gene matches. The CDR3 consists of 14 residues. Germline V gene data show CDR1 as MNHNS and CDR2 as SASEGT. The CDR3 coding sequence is TGTGCCAGCAAAAAAGGGGGCGCAACAGATACGCAGTATTTT. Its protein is CASKKGGATDTQYF.

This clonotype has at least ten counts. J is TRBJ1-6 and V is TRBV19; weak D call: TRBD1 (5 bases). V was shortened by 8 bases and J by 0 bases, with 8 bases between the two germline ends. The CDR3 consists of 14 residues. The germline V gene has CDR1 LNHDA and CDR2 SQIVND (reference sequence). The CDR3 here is CASRDSSYNSPLHF. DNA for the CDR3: TGTGCCAGTCGTGACAGCTCCTATAATTCACCCCTCCACTTT.

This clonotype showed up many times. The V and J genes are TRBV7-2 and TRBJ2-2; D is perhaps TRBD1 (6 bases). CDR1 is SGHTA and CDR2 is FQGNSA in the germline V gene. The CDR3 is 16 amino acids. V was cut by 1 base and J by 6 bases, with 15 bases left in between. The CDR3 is CASSLDVGGRSGELFF. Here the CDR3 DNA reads TGTGCCAGCAGCTTAGACGTAGGGGGACGGTCCGGGGAGCTGTTTTTT.